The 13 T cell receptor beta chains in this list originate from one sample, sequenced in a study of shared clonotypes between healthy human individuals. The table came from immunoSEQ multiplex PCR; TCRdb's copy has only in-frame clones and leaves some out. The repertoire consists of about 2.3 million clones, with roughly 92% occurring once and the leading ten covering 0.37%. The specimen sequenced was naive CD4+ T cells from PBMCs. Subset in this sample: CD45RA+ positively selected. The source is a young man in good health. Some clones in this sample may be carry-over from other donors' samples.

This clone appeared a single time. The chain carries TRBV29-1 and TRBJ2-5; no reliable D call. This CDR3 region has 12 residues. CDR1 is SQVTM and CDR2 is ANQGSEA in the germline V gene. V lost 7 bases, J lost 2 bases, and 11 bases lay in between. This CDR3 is CSARLGQETQYF. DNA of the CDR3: TGCAGCGCCCGACTGGGGCAAGAGACCCAGTACTTC.

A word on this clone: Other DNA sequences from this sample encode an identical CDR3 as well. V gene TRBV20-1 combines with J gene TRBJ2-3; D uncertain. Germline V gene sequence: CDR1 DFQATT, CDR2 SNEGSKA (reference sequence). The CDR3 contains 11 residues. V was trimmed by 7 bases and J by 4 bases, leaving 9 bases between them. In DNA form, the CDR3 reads TGCAGTGTCCCAGGCGCAGATACGCAGTATTTT. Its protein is CSVPGADTQYF.

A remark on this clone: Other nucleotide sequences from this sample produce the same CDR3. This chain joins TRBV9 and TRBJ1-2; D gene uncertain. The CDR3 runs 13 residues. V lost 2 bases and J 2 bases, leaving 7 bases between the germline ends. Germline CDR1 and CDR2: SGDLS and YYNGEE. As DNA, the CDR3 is TGTGCCAGCAGCGTCCAAGGGAACTATGGCTACACCTTC. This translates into CASSVQGNYGYTF. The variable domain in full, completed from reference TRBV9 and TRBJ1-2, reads DSGVTQTPKHLITATGQRVTLRCSPRSGDLSVYWYQQSLDQGLQFLIQYYNGEERAKGNILERFSAQQFPDLHSELNLSSLELGDSALYFCASSVQGNYGYTFGSGTRLTVV.

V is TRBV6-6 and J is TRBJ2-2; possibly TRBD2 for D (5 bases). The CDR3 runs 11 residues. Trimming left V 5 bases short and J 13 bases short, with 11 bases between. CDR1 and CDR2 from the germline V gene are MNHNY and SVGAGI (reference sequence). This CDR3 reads CASSPKEGLFF. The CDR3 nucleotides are TGTGCCAGCAGTCCAAAAGAGGGGCTGTTTTTT.

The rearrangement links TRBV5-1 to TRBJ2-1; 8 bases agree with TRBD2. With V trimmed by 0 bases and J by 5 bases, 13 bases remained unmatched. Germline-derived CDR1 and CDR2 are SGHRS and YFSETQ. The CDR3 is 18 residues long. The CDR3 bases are TGCGCCAGCAGCTTGGGCCCAAAAGGTGCGGGAGGAAACAATGAGCAGTTCTTC. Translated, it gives CASSLGPKGAGGNNEQFF.

CDR3 protein: CASSVSPGGFTEAFF. CDR3 sequence (DNA): TGTGCCAGCAGCGTGTCCCCAGGGGGTTTTACTGAAGCTTTCTTT. J is TRBJ1-1 and V is TRBV9, with 7 bases lining up with TRBD1. Germline CDR1 is SGDLS and CDR2 is YYNGEE. The CDR3 runs 15 residues. Trimming at V came to 2 bases and at J to 5 bases, leaving 9 bases not matched to a gene. Using reference TRBV9 and TRBJ1-1 for the parts outside the CDR3, the full variable domain is DSGVTQTPKHLITATGQRVTLRCSPRSGDLSVYWYQQSLDQGLQFLIQYYNGEERAKGNILERFSAQQFPDLHSELNLSSLELGDSALYFCASSVSPGGFTEAFFGQGTRLTVV.

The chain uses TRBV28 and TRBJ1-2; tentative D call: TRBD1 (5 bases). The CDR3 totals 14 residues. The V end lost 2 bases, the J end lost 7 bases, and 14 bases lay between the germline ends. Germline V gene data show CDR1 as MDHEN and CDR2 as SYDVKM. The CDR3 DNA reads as TGTGCCAGCAGTTTAGTCGGGGGGAGTAGTGGCTACACCTTC. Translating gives CASSLVGGSSGYTF.

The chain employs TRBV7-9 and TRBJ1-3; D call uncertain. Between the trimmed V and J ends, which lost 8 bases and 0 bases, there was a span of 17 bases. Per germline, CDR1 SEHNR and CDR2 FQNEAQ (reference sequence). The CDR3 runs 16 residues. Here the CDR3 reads CASGDYYAFSGNTIYF. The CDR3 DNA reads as TGTGCCAGCGGCGATTACTACGCCTTCTCTGGAAACACCATATATTTT.

For the CDR3, the DNA is TGTGCCAGCAGCGGGGTAGGGGGCTACGAGCAGTACTTC. This sequence encodes CASSGVGGYEQYF. The chain combines TRBV2 with TRBJ2-7, with D tentatively TRBD1 (6 bases). V was cut by 6 bases and J by 3 bases, with 12 bases left in between. The germline CDR1 and CDR2 sequences are SNHLY and FYNNEI. The CDR3 is made up of 13 amino acids. Full variable domain (missing parts from reference TRBV2 and TRBJ2-7): EPEVTQTPSHQVTQMGQEVILRCVPISNHLYFYWYRQILGQKVEFLVSFYNNEISEKSEIFDDQFSVERPDGSNFTLKIRSTKLEDSAMYFCASSGVGGYEQYFGPGTRLTVT.

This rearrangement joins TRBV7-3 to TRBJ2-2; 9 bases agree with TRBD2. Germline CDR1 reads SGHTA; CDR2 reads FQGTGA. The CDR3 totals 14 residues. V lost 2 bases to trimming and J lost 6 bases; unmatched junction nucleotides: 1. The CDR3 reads CASSLGGRAGELFF. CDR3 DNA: TGTGCCAGCAGCTTAGGCGGGAGGGCCGGGGAGCTGTTTTTT.

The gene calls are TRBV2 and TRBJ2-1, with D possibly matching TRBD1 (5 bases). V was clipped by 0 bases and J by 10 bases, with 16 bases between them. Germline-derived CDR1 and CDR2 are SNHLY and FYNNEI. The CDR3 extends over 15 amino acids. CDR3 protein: CASSEASWTLVEQFF. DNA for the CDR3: TGTGCCAGCAGTGAAGCATCATGGACATTAGTGGAGCAGTTCTTC.

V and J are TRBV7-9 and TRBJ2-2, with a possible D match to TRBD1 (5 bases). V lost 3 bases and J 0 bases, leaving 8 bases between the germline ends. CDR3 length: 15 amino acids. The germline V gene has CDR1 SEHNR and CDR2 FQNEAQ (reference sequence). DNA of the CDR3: TGTGCCAGCAGCTTCGGCAGGGCGAACACCGGGGAGCTGTTTTTT. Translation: CASSFGRANTGELFF.

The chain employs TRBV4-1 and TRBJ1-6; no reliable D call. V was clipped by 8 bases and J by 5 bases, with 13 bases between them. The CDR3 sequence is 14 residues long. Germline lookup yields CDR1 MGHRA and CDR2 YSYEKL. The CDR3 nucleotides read TGCGCCAGCCGATGGGGTAGCGATAATTCACCCCTCCACTTT. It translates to CASRWGSDNSPLHF.